These 27 T cell receptor beta chains were all obtained from the same sample, sequenced in a study of T cells in Graves' hyperthyroidism and ophthalmopathy (dated by TCRdb to between 2019 and 2020). Receptors were amplified or captured by multiplex PCR. The reads were generated on an Illumina HiSeq 2000. The TCR beta CDR3 regions were amplified from RNA transcripts. For the first round of RT-PCR on the TCR CDR3, the HTBI primer set was used together with the Qiagen OneStep RT-PCR kit. Starting from the raw public reads, TCRdb applied fastp trimming at Q25, assembled clones with MiXCR and retained in-frame beta chains. Rows with one shared CDR3 protein collapse into an entry with the most common genes and DNA. The sample table records over 250,000 distinct CDR3 sequences; roughly 20% of these occur just once. Around 62% of the sample is held by the ten biggest clonotypes. Sequencing was performed on blood. The receptors stem from a man under 40 with Graves' ophthalmopathy.

This clonotype was detected only once. This sequence joins TRBV7-9 and TRBJ2-1, with D perhaps TRBD2 (6 bases). Germline V gives CDR1 SEHNR, CDR2 FQNEAQ (reference sequence). CDR3 size: 20 residues. The germline V and J ends were trimmed by 1 base and 7 bases, with 29 bases remaining between them. The CDR3 is CASSLGWRWGGMSYGNEQFF. CDR3 bases: TGTGCCAGCAGCTTAGGGTGGCGTTGGGGCGGGATGTCTTATGGGAATGAGCAGTTCTTC.

The table lists this clonotype with many counts. The rearrangement uses TRBV7-2 and TRBJ2-3; D gene uncertain. The V gene's germline CDR1 is SGHTA and CDR2 FQGNSA. With 4 bases removed from V and 3 bases from J, the gap between germline ends came to 11 bases. The CDR3 is 14 amino acids. The CDR3 sequence: CASSSYLLTDTQYF. Written as DNA, the CDR3 is TGTGCCAGCAGCTCTTACCTCCTAACAGATACGCAGTATTTT.

The V gene is TRBV6-5, the J gene TRBJ1-1, with a tentative D call TRBD1 (6 bases). This CDR3 spans 17 amino acids. CDR1 is MNHEY, CDR2 SVGAGI, per germline. Trimming removed 0 bases at V and 5 bases at J, with 19 bases between. CDR3 in amino acids: CASSYSFLGGGLTEAFF. CDR3 nucleotides: TGTGCCAGCAGTTACTCGTTCCTAGGAGGGGGGTTGACTGAAGCTTTCTTT.

This clonotype was observed many times. J is TRBJ1-1 and V is TRBV11-3; D gene ambiguous. Trimming shortened V by 5 bases and J by 0 bases, and 10 bases separated the two germline ends. Germline assignment: CDR1 SGHNT and CDR2 YENEEA. The CDR3 has 14 residues. The CDR3 region has the DNA TGTGCCAGCAGCCAGGATAGCATGAACACTGAAGCTTTCTTT. This translates into CASSQDSMNTEAFF.

This clonotype was counted at least ten times. The gene calls are TRBV11-3 and TRBJ1-2; a possible D gene is TRBD1 (5 bases). This CDR3 is 12 amino acids long. The germline CDR1 and CDR2 sequences are SGHNT and YENEEA. V shed 4 bases and J shed 11 bases, with 14 bases lying between them. The CDR3 here is CASSSWGLKYTF. The DNA of the CDR3 is TGTGCCAGCAGCTCATGGGGACTAAAATACACCTTC.

The J gene is TRBJ1-1, the V gene TRBV20-1; possible D gene TRBD1, 5 bases. The CDR3 length is 14 residues. Trimming cost V 3 bases and J 5 bases, with 16 bases left between them. Germline V gene sequence: CDR1 DFQATT, CDR2 SNEGSKA (reference sequence). The CDR3 DNA sequence: TGCAGTGCTAGTCGGGGCGGGGCTGGGACTGAAGCTTTCTTT. Residues: CSASRGGAGTEAFF.

There are many counts of this clonotype. The V gene is TRBV20-1, the J gene TRBJ2-3; D is undetermined. Germline V lookup: CDR1 DFQATT, CDR2 SNEGSKA (reference sequence). Trimming took 3 bases from V and 3 from J, leaving 7 bases between them. There are 12 residues in the CDR3. The CDR3 region is CSASLGTDTQYF. The CDR3 DNA sequence: TGCAGTGCTAGTCTGGGGACAGATACGCAGTATTTT.

As for this clonotype: The junction and the germline gene differ at one end; a read error may be behind it. This rearrangement joins TRBV12-3 or TRBV12-4 to TRBJ2-1; D is perhaps TRBD1 (6 bases). CDR3 length: 20 residues. The CDR3 is CASTLYPPDTAQGPYNGQFF. The CDR3 bases are TGTGCCAGCACCCTATATCCCCCCGACACGGCCCAGGGGCCCTACAATGGGCAGTTCTTC.

This clonotype was counted between two and nine times. This chain uses TRBV27 with TRBJ2-1, with D perhaps TRBD1 (5 bases). Trimming took 6 bases from V and 4 from J, leaving 16 bases between them. The germline CDR1 and CDR2 sequences are MNHEY and SMNVEV (reference sequence). This CDR3 is built from 15 residues. The CDR3 loop is CASSARKGSYNEQFF. Here the CDR3 DNA reads TGTGCCAGCAGCGCTAGGAAGGGGTCATACAATGAGCAGTTCTTC.

In this sample, this clonotype turned up a few times. The chain recombines TRBV6-1 with TRBJ1-5; possible D gene TRBD1, 6 bases. The germline gives CDR1 MNHNS, CDR2 SASEGT. The CDR3 is made up of 12 amino acids. Deletions cut 5 bases from V and 8 bases from J, with 10 bases between. The CDR3 loop is CASSPDRKPQHF. The CDR3, as DNA: TGTGCCAGCAGTCCCGACAGGAAGCCCCAGCATTTT.

The V and J genes are TRBV7-9 and TRBJ2-7; no definite D call. CDR3 length equals 14 residues. Germline lookup yields CDR1 SEHNR and CDR2 FQNEAQ (reference sequence). Trimming removed 4 bases from V and 3 bases from J, with 13 bases in between. CDR3: CASSSQRTNYEQYF. In DNA, the CDR3 is TGTGCCAGCAGCTCTCAGAGGACGAACTACGAGCAGTACTTC.

This clonotype was observed a handful of times. The chain links TRBV2 to TRBJ1-1; D not certain. CDR3 length equals 12 residues. Between the trimmed V and J ends, which lost 7 bases and 7 bases, there was a span of 13 bases. In germline, CDR1 is SNHLY, CDR2 FYNNEI. The CDR3 DNA reads as TGTGCCAGCAATCCCGACTCCAGTGAAGCTTTCTTT. It codes for CASNPDSSEAFF.

This clonotype was seen repeatedly, ten times or more. This chain joins TRBV27 and TRBJ2-2; TRBD2 aligns across 8 bases. This CDR3 comprises 14 residues. The J segment lost 8 bases and the V segment lost 8 bases, leaving 10 bases of the junction unmatched. Per the germline V gene, CDR1 is MNHEY and CDR2 is SMNVEV (reference sequence). The CDR3 coding sequence is TGTGCCAGCGGTAGCGGGGCGATGGAAGGGGAGCTGTTTTTT. It is translated as CASGSGAMEGELFF.

This clonotype was seen a handful of times. This chain links TRBV4-1 with TRBJ1-2; a weak D match, TRBD1 (5 bases). With 4 bases removed from V and 8 bases from J, the gap between germline ends came to 23 bases. Per germline, CDR1 MGHRA and CDR2 YSYEKL. This CDR3 spans 16 amino acids. CDR3 bases: TGCGCCAGCAGCCGAGAGGTACCGGGGCTGACCTTCGGCTACACCTTC. Translating it yields CASSREVPGLTFGYTF.

A few counts support this clonotype. This may stem from a read error, because a much larger clone lies one nucleotide away. The chain carries TRBV28 and TRBJ2-7; TRBD2 is a possible D gene (7 bases). The CDR3 has 15 residues. Germline V gives CDR1 MDHEN, CDR2 SYDVKM. CDR3 coding DNA: TGTGCCAGCAGCCCTCGGGGGGCAGGCTCCTACGGGCAGTACTTC. It translates to CASSPRGAGSYGQYF. The full variable domain, its missing parts supplied by reference TRBV28 and TRBJ2-7, is DVKVTQSSRYLVKRTGEKVFLECVQDMDHENMFWYRQDPGLGLRLIYFSYDVKMKEKGDIPEGYSVSREKKERFSLILESASTNQTSMYLCASSPRGAGSYGQYFGPGTRLTVT.

About this clonotype itself: Compared with germline, one end of the junction differs, possibly owing to a read error. The chain recombines TRBV11-2 with TRBJ2-3; D ambiguous. The CDR3 has 15 amino acids. From germline, CDR1 is SGHAT and CDR2 FQNNGV. CDR3 DNA: TGTGCCGGCAGCTTACTTATTAGTTTCTCAGATACGCAGTATTTT. Amino acids: CAGSLLISFSDTQYF.

This rearrangement joins TRBV7-9 to TRBJ1-1; D is perhaps TRBD1 (5 bases). The length of the CDR3 is 15 residues. The germline CDR1 and CDR2 sequences are SEHNR and FQNEAQ (reference sequence). Trimming removed 1 base from V and 2 bases from J, with 11 bases in between. CDR3 DNA: TGTGCCAGCAGCTTAGGTCAGGGAGCTAACACTGAAGCTTTCTTT. Protein sequence: CASSLGQGANTEAFF.

This CDR3 reads CAWSVKVLAGYTF. The CDR3 DNA reads TGTGCCTGGAGTGTCAAGGTCCTGGCTGGCTACACCTTC. The gene calls are TRBV30 and TRBJ1-2; D is ambiguous. The CDR3 sequence is 13 residues long. Trimming took 0 bases from V and 7 from J, leaving 12 bases between them. From germline, CDR1 is GTSNPN and CDR2 SVGIG (reference sequence).

This clonotype was recorded at least ten times. V and J are TRBV18 and TRBJ2-3; D unclear. Trimming cost V 2 bases and J 4 bases, with 7 bases left between them. CDR3 length: 13 amino acids. Germline V gene data show CDR1 as KGHSH and CDR2 as LQKENI. CDR3 region: CASSPGAADTQYF. CDR3 DNA sequence: TGTGCCAGCTCACCAGGTGCGGCAGATACGCAGTATTTT.

This rearrangement joins TRBV7-6 to TRBJ1-5; D unresolved. Looked up from germline, CDR1 is SGHVS and CDR2 is FNYEAQ. There are 18 residues in the CDR3. Trimming removed 1 base from V and 0 bases from J, with 16 bases in between. The CDR3 sequence: CASSLGVLGPHSNQPQHF. The CDR3 DNA reads as TGTGCCAGCAGCTTAGGGGTGTTAGGGCCTCATAGCAATCAGCCCCAGCATTTT.

The rearrangement joins TRBV20-1 to TRBJ2-5; D is unresolved. Germline V gene data show CDR1 as DFQATT and CDR2 as SNEGSKA (reference sequence). The V end was cut by 1 base, the J end by 4 bases, with 13 bases between. This CDR3 contains 14 residues. CDR3 in amino acids: CSARVGPGLETQYF. CDR3 nucleotide sequence: TGCAGTGCTAGAGTCGGACCAGGATTAGAGACCCAGTACTTC.

There are a few counts of this clonotype. V usage is TRBV11-3 and J usage is TRBJ2-3, with TRBD1 as a possible D gene (5 bases). Per germline, CDR1 SGHNT and CDR2 YENEEA. The CDR3 sequence is 15 residues long. V lost 5 bases and J 0 bases, leaving 12 bases between the germline ends. The CDR3 nucleotides are TGTGCCAGCAGCCCAAGGACACAGAGCACAGATACGCAGTATTTT. Its protein is CASSPRTQSTDTQYF.

The rearrangement links TRBV7-2 to TRBJ2-1, with TRBD2 as a possible D gene (5 bases). The CDR3 totals 17 residues. V lost 2 bases, J lost 3 bases, and 17 bases lay in between. CDR1 SGHTA and CDR2 FQGNSA come from the germline V gene. The CDR3: CASSLTVEAGNYNEQFF. In nucleotides, the CDR3 is TGTGCCAGCAGCTTAACTGTGGAGGCAGGAAACTACAATGAGCAGTTCTTC.

The chain combines TRBV18 with TRBJ1-1; D remains ambiguous. CDR3 length equals 16 residues. V was trimmed by 4 bases and J by 0 bases, leaving 15 bases between them. Germline CDR1 and CDR2: KGHSH and LQKENI. The CDR3 region is CASSRSGLTMNTEAFF. Written as DNA, the CDR3 is TGTGCCAGCTCACGTAGCGGACTGACTATGAACACTGAAGCTTTCTTT.

This clonotype has a handful of counts. The rearrangement links TRBV3-1 to TRBJ2-1; 14 bases map to TRBD2. The CDR3 extends over 15 amino acids. V trimming: 3 bases; J trimming: 8 bases; junction bases outside the gene matches: 3. Per the germline V gene, CDR1 is LGHDT and CDR2 is YNNKEL (reference sequence). The CDR3: CASSQGTSGSHEQFF. In DNA, the CDR3 is TGTGCCAGCAGCCAGGGGACTAGCGGGAGTCATGAGCAGTTCTTC.

The gene calls are TRBV19 and TRBJ2-1; 7 nucleotides line up with TRBD2. Trimming removed 4 bases from V and 5 bases from J; junction bases left unmatched: 5. CDR3 length equals 14 residues. The germline gives CDR1 LNHDA, CDR2 SQIVND (reference sequence). The CDR3 spells CASSKLAVNNEQFF. In DNA form, the CDR3 reads TGTGCCAGTAGTAAGCTAGCGGTTAACAATGAGCAGTTCTTC.

This clonotype was counted only a few times. The chain is built from TRBV29-1 and TRBJ2-5; tentatively, D is TRBD2 (5 bases). This CDR3 comprises 15 residues. Per the germline V gene, CDR1 is SQVTM and CDR2 is ANQGSEA. Trimming pared 0 bases from V and 6 bases from J, leaving 17 bases between. CDR3 amino acids: CSVEDPRGWVQTQYF. The CDR3 nucleotides read TGCAGCGTTGAAGATCCCCGGGGTTGGGTACAGACCCAGTACTTC.